Given below is one TCR beta chain in context. The sample belongs to a study of blood T cells in healthy people across ages. Then a second PCR, running roughly 7 to 11 cycles, was carried out with a sample-barcoded 5' primer and a J-beta primer mix. TCRdb re-called the 5' RACE reads through MiXCR, storing one row per CDR3 protein. The sample includes some 1.4 million distinct CDR3 sequences, roughly 40% of them seen just once. V was trimmed by 5 bases and J by 8 bases, leaving 18 bases between them. The CDR3 consists of 14 residues. Germline CDR1 MNHEY, CDR2 SMNVEV (reference sequence). The receptor was isolated from a woman younger than 30 in good health. The chain joins TRBV27 to TRBJ1-2; D may be TRBD1 (6 bases). The sequenced sample consisted of blood. The CDR3 sequence is CASSPSTGPWGYTF. In nucleotides, the CDR3 is TGTGCCAGCAGTCCGTCGACAGGCCCCTGGGGCTACACCTTC.